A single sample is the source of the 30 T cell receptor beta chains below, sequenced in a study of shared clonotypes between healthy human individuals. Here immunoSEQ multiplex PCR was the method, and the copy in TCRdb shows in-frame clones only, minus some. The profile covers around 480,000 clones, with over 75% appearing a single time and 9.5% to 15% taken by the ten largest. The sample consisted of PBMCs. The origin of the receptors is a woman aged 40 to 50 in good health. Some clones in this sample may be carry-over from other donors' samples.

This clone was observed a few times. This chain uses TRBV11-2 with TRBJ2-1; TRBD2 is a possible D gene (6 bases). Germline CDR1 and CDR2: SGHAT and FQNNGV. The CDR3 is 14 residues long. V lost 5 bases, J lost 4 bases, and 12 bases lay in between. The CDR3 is CASSDGTLYNEQFF. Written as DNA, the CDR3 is TGTGCCAGCAGCGACGGGACTTTATACAATGAGCAGTTCTTC.

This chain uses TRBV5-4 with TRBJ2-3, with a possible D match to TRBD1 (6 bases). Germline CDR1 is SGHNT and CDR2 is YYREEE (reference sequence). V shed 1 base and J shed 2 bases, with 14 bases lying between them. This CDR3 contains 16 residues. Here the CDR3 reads CASSLYAGVFTDTQYF. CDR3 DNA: TGTGCCAGCAGCTTGTATGCAGGGGTCTTCACAGATACGCAGTATTTT. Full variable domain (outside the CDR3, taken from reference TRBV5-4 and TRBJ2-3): ETGVTQSPTHLIKTRGQQVTLRCSSQSGHNTVSWYQQALGQGPQFIFQYYREEENGRGNFPPRFSGLQFPNYSSELNVNALELDDSALYLCASSLYAGVFTDTQYFGPGTRLTVL.

The chain's CDR3 is CSVLAGITYEQYF. The CDR3 DNA follows: TGCAGCGTTCTAGCGGGGATAACCTACGAGCAGTACTTC. The V gene is TRBV29-1, the J gene TRBJ2-7, with TRBD2 matching over 9 bases. CDR1 is SQVTM and CDR2 is ANQGSEA in the germline V gene. Trimming at V came to 5 bases and at J to 2 bases, leaving 4 bases not matched to a gene. The CDR3 contains 13 residues.

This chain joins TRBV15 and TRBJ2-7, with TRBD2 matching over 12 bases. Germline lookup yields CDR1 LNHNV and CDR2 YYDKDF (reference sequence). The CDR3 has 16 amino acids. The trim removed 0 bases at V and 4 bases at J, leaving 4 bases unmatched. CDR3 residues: CATSRDLTSGSYEQYF. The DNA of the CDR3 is TGTGCCACCAGCAGAGATCTGACTAGCGGGAGTTACGAGCAGTACTTC.

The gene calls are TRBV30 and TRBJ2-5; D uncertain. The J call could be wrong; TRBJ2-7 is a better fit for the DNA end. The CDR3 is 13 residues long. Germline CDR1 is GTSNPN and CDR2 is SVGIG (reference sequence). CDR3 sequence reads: CAWTVGFAYEQYF. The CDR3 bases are TGTGCCTGGACGGTTGGTTTCGCCTACGAGCAGTACTTC.

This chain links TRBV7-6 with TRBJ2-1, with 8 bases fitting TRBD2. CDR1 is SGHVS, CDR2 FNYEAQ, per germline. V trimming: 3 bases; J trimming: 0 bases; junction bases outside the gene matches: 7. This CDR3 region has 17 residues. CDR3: CASSLWLAGSSYNEQFF. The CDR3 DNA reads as TGTGCCAGCAGCTTGTGGCTAGCGGGCAGCTCCTACAATGAGCAGTTCTTC.

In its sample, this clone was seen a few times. CDR3: CASSIDRTGPGSNQPQHF. In nucleotides, the CDR3 is TGTGCCAGTAGTATAGATCGGACAGGGCCAGGTAGCAATCAGCCCCAGCATTTT. The chain uses TRBV19 and TRBJ1-5; 8 bases agree with TRBD1. Germline V gives CDR1 LNHDA, CDR2 SQIVND (reference sequence). Losses at the gene ends were 0 bases for V and 0 bases for J; bases not matched to a gene: 7. The CDR3 has 18 amino acids.

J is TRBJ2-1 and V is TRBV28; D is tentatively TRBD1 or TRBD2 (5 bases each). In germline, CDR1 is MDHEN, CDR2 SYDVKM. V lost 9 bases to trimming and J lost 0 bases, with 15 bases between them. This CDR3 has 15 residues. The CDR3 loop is CASYTWGSSYNEQFF. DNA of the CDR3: TGTGCCAGTTACACCTGGGGGAGCTCCTACAATGAGCAGTTCTTC.

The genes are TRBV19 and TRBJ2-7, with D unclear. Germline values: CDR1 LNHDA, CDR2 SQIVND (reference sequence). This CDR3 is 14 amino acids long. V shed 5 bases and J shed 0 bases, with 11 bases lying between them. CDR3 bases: TGTGCCAGTAGTGAAAGTTCCAGCTCCTACGAGCAGTACTTC. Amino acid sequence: CASSESSSSYEQYF.

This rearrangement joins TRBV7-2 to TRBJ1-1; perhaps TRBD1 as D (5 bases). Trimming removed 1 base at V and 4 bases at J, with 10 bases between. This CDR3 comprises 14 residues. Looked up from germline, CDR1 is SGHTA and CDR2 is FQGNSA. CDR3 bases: TGTGCCAGCAGCTTAGTGGGGGAGGGCACTGAAGCTTTCTTT. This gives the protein CASSLVGEGTEAFF.

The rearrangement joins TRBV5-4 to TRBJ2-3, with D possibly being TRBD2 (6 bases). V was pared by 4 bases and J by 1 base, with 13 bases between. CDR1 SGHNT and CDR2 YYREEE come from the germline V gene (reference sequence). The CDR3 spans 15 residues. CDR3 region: CASSPGGLGTDTQYF. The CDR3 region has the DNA TGTGCCAGCAGCCCCGGGGGATTAGGCACAGATACGCAGTATTTT.

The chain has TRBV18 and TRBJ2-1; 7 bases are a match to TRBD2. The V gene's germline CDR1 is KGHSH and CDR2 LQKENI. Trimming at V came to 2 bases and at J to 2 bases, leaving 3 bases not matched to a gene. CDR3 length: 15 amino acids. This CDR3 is CASSPGGGTYNEQFF. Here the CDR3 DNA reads TGTGCCAGCTCACCAGGGGGGGGTACCTACAATGAGCAGTTCTTC.

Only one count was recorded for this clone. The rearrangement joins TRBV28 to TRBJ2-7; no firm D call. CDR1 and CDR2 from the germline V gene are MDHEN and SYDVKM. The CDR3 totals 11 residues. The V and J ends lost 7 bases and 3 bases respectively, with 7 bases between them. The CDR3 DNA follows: TGTGCCAGCAACAGTCGCTACGAGCAGTACTTC. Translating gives CASNSRYEQYF.

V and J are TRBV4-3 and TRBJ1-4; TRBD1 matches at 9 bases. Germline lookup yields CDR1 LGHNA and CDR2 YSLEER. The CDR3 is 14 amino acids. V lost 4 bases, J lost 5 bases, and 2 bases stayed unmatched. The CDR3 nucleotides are TGCGCCAGCAGCCTGGGACAGGGAAATGAAAAACTGTTTTTT. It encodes CASSLGQGNEKLFF.

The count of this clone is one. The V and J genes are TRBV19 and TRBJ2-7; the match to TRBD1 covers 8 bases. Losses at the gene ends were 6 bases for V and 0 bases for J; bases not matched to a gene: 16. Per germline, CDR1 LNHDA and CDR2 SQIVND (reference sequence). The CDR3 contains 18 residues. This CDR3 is CASSPTGGQGHSSYEQYF. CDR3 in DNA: TGTGCCAGTAGCCCTACAGGGGGGCAGGGCCACAGCTCCTACGAGCAGTACTTC.

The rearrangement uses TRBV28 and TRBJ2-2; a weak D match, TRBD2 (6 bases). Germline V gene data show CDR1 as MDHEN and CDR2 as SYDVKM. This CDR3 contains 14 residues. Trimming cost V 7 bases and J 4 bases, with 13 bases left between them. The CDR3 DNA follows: TGTGCCAGCAACACCGGCGGGGTCACCGGGGAGCTGTTTTTT. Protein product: CASNTGGVTGELFF.

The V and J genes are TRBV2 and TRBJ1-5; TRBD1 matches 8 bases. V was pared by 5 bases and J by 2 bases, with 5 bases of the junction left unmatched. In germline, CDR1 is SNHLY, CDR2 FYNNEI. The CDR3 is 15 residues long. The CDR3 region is CASSRDRGGNQPQHF. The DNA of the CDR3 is TGTGCCAGCAGTAGAGACAGGGGTGGCAATCAGCCCCAGCATTTT.

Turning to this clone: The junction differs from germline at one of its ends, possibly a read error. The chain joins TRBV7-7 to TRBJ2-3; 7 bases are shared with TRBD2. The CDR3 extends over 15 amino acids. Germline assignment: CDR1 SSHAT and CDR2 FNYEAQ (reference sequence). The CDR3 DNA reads TGTGCTAGCAGCCCATTGGGGGGGGACACAGATACGCAGTATTTT. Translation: CASSPLGGDTDTQYF.

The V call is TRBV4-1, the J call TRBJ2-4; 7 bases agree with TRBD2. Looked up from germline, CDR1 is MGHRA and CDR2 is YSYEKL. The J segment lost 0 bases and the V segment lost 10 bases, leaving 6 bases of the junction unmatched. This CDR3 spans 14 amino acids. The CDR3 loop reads CATSSGLAKNIQYF. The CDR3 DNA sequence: TGCGCCACCTCTAGCGGTCTAGCCAAAAACATTCAGTACTTC.

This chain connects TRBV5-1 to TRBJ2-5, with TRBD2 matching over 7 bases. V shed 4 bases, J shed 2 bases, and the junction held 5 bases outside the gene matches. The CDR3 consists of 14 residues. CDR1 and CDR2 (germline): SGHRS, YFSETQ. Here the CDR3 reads CASSNVGRQETQYF. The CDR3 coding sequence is TGCGCCAGCAGCAACGTCGGGAGGCAAGAGACCCAGTACTTC.

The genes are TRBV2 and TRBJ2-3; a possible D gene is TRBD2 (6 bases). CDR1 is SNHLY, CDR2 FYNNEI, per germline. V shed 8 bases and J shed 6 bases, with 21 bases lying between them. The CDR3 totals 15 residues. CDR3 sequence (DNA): TGTGCCAGCTCTAGACTAGACGTGTCTGAGGATACGCAGTATTTT. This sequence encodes CASSRLDVSEDTQYF.

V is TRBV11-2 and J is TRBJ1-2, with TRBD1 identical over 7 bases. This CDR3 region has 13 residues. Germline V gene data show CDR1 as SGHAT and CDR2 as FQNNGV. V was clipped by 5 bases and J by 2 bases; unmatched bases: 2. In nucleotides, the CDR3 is TGTGCCAGCAGCCAGGGACAGAACTATGGCTACACCTTC. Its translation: CASSQGQNYGYTF.

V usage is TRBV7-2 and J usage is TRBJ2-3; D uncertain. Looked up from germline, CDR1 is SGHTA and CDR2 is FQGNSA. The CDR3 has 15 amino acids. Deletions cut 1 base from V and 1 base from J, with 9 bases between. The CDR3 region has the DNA TGTGCCAGCAGCTTAGGTGGGCCAGGCACAGATACGCAGTATTTT. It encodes CASSLGGPGTDTQYF.

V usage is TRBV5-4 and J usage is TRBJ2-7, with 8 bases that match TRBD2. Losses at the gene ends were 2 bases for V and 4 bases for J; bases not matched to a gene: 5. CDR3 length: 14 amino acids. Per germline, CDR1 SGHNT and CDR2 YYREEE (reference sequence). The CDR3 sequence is CASSLAGATYEQYF. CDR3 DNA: TGTGCCAGCAGCTTAGCGGGAGCGACTTACGAGCAGTACTTC.

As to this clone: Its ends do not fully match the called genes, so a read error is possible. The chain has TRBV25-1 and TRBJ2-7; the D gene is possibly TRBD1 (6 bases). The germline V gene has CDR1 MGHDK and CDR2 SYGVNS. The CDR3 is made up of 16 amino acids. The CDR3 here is CASSPGQFKASHEQYF. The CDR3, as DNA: TGTGCCAGCAGTCCAGGACAGTTTAAGGCCTCCCACGAGCAGTACTTC.

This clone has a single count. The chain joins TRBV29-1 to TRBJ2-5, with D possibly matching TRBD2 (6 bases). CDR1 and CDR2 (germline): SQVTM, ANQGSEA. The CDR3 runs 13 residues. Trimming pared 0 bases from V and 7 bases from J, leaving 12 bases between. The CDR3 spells CSVEETREATQYF. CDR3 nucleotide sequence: TGCAGCGTTGAAGAGACCAGGGAGGCGACCCAGTACTTC. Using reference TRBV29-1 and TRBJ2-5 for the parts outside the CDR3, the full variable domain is SAVISQKPSRDICQRGTSLTIQCQVDSQVTMMFWYRQQPGQSLTLIATANQGSEATYESGFVIDKFPISRPNLTFSTLTVSNMSPEDSSIYLCSVEETREATQYFGPGTRLLVL.

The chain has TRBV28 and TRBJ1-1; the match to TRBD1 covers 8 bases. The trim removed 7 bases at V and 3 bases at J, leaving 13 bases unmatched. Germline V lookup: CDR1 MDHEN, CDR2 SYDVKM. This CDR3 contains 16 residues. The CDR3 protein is CASIIKQGDQDTEAFF. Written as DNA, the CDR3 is TGTGCCAGCATTATTAAACAGGGGGATCAGGACACTGAAGCTTTCTTT. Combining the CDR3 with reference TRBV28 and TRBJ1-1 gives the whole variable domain DVKVTQSSRYLVKRTGEKVFLECVQDMDHENMFWYRQDPGLGLRLIYFSYDVKMKEKGDIPEGYSVSREKKERFSLILESASTNQTSMYLCASIIKQGDQDTEAFFGQGTRLTVV.

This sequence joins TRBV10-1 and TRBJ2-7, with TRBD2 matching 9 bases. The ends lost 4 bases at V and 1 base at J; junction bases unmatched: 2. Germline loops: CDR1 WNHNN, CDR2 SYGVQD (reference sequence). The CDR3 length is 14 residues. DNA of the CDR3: TGCGCCAGCAGTGCTCTAGCGGGATCCTACGAGCAGTACTTC. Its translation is CASSALAGSYEQYF.

The CDR3 protein is CSARPGQGSADTQYF. The CDR3 nucleotides are TGCAGCGCCAGACCGGGACAGGGTTCTGCAGATACGCAGTATTTT. The chain is built from TRBV29-1 and TRBJ2-3; 9 nucleotides line up with TRBD1. CDR1 SQVTM and CDR2 ANQGSEA come from the germline V gene. CDR3 size: 15 residues. The ends lost 7 bases at V and 4 bases at J; junction bases unmatched: 12.

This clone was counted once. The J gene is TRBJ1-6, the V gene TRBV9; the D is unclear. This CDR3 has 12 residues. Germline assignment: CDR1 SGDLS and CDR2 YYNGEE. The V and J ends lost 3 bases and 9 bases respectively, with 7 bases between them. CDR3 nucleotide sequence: TGTGCCAGCAGCGAAGGAGGTTCACCCCTCCACTTT. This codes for CASSEGGSPLHF.